This passage covers 2 T cell receptor beta chains from one sample sequenced in a study of shared clonotypes between healthy human individuals. Sequencing was performed with immunoSEQ multiplex PCR; in TCRdb, only in-frame clones are kept and a portion is missing. Counted here are 600,000 to 750,000 clones, about 90% occurring once; the ten biggest clones make up 30% to 35%. Material for sequencing was memory CD8+ T cells from PBMCs. The subset here: CD45RO+ cells pooled with CCR7-negative TemRA cells. These receptors all come from a young man in good health. Some clones in this sample may be carry-over from other donors' samples.

This clone was seen only a few times. J is TRBJ2-2 and V is TRBV4-1, with D possibly matching TRBD2 (5 bases). Deletions cut 4 bases from V and 6 bases from J, with 12 bases between. The germline CDR1 and CDR2 sequences are MGHRA and YSYEKL. The CDR3 is made up of 14 amino acids. CDR3 in amino acids: CASSLRGLAGELFF. CDR3 DNA sequence: TGCGCCAGCAGCCTGAGAGGACTGGCCGGGGAGCTGTTTTTT.

CDR3 amino acids: CASSLFEGTEAFF. Here the CDR3 DNA reads TGCGCCAGCAGCTTGTTTGAGGGCACTGAAGCTTTCTTT. The chain recombines TRBV5-1 with TRBJ1-1; D gene uncertain. CDR1 SGHRS and CDR2 YFSETQ come from the germline V gene. V was pared by 1 base and J by 4 bases, with 8 bases between. The CDR3 is 13 amino acids. The full variable domain, rest sourced from reference TRBV5-1 and TRBJ1-1, is KAGVTQTPRYLIKTRGQQVTLSCSPISGHRSVSWYQQTPGQGLQFLFEYFSETQRNKGNFPGRFSGRQFSNSRSEMNVSTLELGDSALYLCASSLFEGTEAFFGQGTRLTVV.